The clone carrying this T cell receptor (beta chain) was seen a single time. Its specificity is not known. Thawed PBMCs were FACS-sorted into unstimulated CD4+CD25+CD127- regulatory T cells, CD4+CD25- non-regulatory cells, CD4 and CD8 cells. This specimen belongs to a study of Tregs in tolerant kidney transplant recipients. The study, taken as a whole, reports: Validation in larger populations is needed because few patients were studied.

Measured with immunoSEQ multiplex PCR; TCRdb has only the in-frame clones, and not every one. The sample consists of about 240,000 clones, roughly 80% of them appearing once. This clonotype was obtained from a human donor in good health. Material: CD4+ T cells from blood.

Written as DNA, the CDR3 is TGCGCCAGCAGTCTGGGGGGGCAAGGAGGCTACACCTTC. As protein: CASSLGGQGGYTF. V and J are TRBV5-1 and TRBJ1-2, with a weak D call TRBD1 (6 bases). V lost 5 bases and J lost 8, with 16 bases in between. The CDR3 contains 13 residues. The germline V gene has CDR1 SGHRS and CDR2 YFSETQ.